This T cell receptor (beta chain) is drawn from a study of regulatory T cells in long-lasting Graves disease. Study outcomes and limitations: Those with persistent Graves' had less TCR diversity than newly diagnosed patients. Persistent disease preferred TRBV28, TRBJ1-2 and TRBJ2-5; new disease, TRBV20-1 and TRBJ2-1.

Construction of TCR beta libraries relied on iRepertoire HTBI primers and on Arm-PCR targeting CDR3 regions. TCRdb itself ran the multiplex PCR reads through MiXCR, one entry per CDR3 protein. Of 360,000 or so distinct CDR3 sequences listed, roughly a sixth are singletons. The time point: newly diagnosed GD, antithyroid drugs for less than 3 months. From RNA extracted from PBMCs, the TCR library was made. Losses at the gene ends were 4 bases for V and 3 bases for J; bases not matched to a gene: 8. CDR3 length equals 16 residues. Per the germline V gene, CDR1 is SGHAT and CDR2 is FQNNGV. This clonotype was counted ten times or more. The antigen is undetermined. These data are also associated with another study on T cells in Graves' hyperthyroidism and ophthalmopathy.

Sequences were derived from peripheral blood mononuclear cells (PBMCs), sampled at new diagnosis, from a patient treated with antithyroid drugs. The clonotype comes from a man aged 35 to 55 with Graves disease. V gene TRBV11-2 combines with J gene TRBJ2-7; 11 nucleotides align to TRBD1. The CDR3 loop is CASSSTGTGGLYEQYF. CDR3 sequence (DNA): TGTGCCAGCAGCTCGACCGGGACAGGGGGTCTCTACGAGCAGTACTTC.